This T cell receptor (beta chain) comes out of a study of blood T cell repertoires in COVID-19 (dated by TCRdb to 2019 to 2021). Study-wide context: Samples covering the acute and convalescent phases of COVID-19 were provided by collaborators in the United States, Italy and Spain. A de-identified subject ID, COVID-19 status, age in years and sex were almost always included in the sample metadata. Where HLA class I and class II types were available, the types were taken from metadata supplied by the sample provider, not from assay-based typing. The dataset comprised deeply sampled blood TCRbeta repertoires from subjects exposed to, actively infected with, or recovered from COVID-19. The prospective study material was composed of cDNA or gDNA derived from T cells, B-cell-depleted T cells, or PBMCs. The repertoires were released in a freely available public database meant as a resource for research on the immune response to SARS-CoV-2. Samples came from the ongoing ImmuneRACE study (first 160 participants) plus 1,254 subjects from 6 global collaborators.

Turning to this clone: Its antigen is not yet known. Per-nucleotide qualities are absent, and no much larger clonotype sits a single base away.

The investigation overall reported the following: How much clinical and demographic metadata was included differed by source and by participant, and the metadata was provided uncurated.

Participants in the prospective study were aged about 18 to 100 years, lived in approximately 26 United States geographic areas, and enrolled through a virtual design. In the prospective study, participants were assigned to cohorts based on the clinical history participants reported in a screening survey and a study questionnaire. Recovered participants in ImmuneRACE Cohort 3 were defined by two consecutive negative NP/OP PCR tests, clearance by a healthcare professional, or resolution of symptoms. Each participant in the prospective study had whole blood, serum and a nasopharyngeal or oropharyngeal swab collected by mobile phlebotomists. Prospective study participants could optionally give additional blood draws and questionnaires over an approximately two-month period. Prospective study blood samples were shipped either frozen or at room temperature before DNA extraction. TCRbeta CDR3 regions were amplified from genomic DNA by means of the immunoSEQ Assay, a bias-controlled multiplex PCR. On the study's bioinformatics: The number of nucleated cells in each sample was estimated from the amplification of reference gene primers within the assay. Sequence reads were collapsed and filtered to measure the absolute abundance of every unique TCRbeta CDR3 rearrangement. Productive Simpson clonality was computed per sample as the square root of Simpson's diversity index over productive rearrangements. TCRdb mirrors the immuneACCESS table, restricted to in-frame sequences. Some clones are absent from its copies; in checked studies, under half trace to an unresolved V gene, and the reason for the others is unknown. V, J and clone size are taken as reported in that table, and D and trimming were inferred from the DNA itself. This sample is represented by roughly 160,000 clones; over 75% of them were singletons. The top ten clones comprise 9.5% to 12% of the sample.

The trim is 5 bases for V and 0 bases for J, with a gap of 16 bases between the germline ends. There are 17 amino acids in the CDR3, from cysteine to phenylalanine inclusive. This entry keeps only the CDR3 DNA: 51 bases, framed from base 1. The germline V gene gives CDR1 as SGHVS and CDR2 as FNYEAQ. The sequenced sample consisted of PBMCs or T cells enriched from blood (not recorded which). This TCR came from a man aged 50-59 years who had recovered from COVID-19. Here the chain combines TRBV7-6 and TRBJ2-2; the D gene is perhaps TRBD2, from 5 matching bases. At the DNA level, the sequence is TGTGCCAGCAGCCTTAACCGGGGAGTATCGAACACCGGGGAGCTGTTTTTT. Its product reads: CASSLNRGVSNTGELFF.